A selection of T cell receptor beta chains follows, all from one sample in a study of beta chain features in type 1 diabetes. The assay was immunoSEQ multiplex PCR, and TCRdb's table has in-frame clones only and misses some. This table has about 400,000 clones, roughly 12% appearing once. Sequencing input: naive CD4+ T cells from blood. The receptors originated from a woman between 18 and 30 years old with type 1 diabetes. The CDR3 runs from the conserved cysteine through the conserved F or W. A D gene is named only where the DNA matches it firmly. Not every row has a clone size; where given, it reads once, few, many or a size class.

TRBV29-1	TRBJ2-2	few	NA	TGCAGCGTTGCCCGAAGCGCGAACACCGGGGAGCTGTTTTTT	CSVARSANTGELFF
TRBV29-1	TRBJ2-3	NA	TRBD2	TGCAGCGGGCAGCCGGGACTAGCGGGGGCAGATACGCAGTATTTT	CSGQPGLAGADTQYF
TRBV9	TRBJ2-7	NA	NA	TGTGCCAGCAGCGAGGGGCCGGACAGAAGATACGAGCAGTACTTC	CASSEGPDRRYEQYF
TRBV4-3	TRBJ2-2	NA	NA	TGCGCCAGCAGCCAATACACAGGTTTGGGAGGGGAGCTGTTTTTT	CASSQYTGLGGELFF
TRBV18	TRBJ2-7	few	TRBD1	TGTGCCAGCTCACCACCCAACCCTGGGACAGGGGGGCTTGCGCAGTACTTC	CASSPPNPGTGGLAQYF
TRBV28	TRBJ1-2	once	NA	TGTGCCAGCAGTTTCGGCGCAGGGAACTATGGCTACACCTTC	CASSFGAGNYGYTF
TRBV2	TRBJ1-2	NA	TRBD1	TGTGCCAGTTCCGGGACAGGGCCATTATTCTATGGCTACACCTTC	CASSGTGPLFYGYTF
TRBV29-1	TRBJ1-4	NA	TRBD1	TGCAGCGCCAAACAGGGGCTTCATGAAAAACTGTTTTTT	CSAKQGLHEKLFF
TRBV7-8	TRBJ2-1	few	NA	TGTGCCAGCAGCTTAGGGTCTAGCTGGGGTTGGACCTACAATGAGCAGTTCTTC	CASSLGSSWGWTYNEQFF
TRBV19	TRBJ2-6	NA	NA	TGTGCCAGTAGCCCTCTATCTGGGGCCAACGTCCTGACTTTC	CASSPLSGANVLTF
TRBV7-2	TRBJ1-5	few	NA	TGTGCCAGCAGCTCGACAGGACCCAATCAGCCCCAGCATTTT	CASSSTGPNQPQHF
TRBV5-6	TRBJ1-2	few	TRBD1	TGTGCCAGCAGCTTCGGGACAGGAAACTATGGCTACACCTTC	CASSFGTGNYGYTF
TRBV5-1	TRBJ2-5	once	NA	TGCGCCAGCAGCACCCTGACACCGTACCAAGAGACCCAGTACTTC	CASSTLTPYQETQYF
TRBV7-2	TRBJ2-7	few	TRBD1	TGTGCCAGCAGCTGGGACAGTTCCTACGAGCAGTACTTC	CASSWDSSYEQYF
TRBV5-4	TRBJ2-5	NA	TRBD1	TGTGCCAGCAGCCCCGGACAGGCGAGACAAGAGACCCAGTACTTC	CASSPGQARQETQYF
TRBV18	TRBJ1-2	few	NA	TGTGCCAGCTCACCCGCAGTTAACTATGGCTACACCTTC	CASSPAVNYGYTF
TRBV7-2	TRBJ1-2	NA	NA	TGTGCCAGCAGCCCACAATATGGCTACACCTTC	CASSPQYGYTF
TRBV29-1	TRBJ2-1	NA	NA	TGCAGCGTTGAGCGGGGTAGCTACAATGAGCAGTTCTTC	CSVERGSYNEQFF
TRBV15	TRBJ2-7	few	NA	TGTGCCACCAGCAGGAGCTCCTACGAGCAGTACTTC	CATSRSSYEQYF
TRBV11-2	TRBJ2-3	NA	NA	TGTGCCAGCAGCTTAGTACAGTACACAGATACGCAGTATTTT	CASSLVQYTDTQYF
TRBV27	TRBJ1-5	NA	NA	TGTGCCAGCAGCCAACCCTTAAGACAGGACCTCAATCAGCCCCAGCATTTT	CASSQPLRQDLNQPQHF
TRBV9	TRBJ1-1	NA	NA	TGTGCCAGCAGCGCGACGGGACAGAACACTGAAGCTTTCTTT	CASSATGQNTEAFF
TRBV18	TRBJ2-5	NA	TRBD2	TGTGCCAGCTCACCTGGTAGCGGGGGTACTCAAGAGACCCAGTACTTC	CASSPGSGGTQETQYF
TRBV5-4	TRBJ1-1	few	TRBD1	TGTGCCAGCAGCGCGACAGGGTTAAAGGACACTGAAGCTTTCTTT	CASSATGLKDTEAFF
TRBV7-9	TRBJ2-1	few	NA	TGTGCCAGCAGCTTACGGGTAGACAATGAGCAGTTCTTC	CASSLRVDNEQFF
TRBV2	TRBJ2-7	few	TRBD2	TGTGCCAGCAGCGAAACCCTAGCGGGACTTTACGAGCAGTACTTC	CASSETLAGLYEQYF
TRBV16	TRBJ1-5	NA	NA	TGTGCCAGCAGCCACGCAGGGGCAATTGTGAGCAATCAGCCCCAGCATTTT	CASSHAGAIVSNQPQHF
TRBV4-2	TRBJ2-1	few	TRBD1	TGTGCCAGCAGCCAAGAGTGGACAGGCATATCCAATGAGCAGTTCTTC	CASSQEWTGISNEQFF
TRBV20-1	TRBJ1-1	few	NA	TGCAGGCCTGGGGCTAACACTGAAGCTTTCTTT	CRPGANTEAFF
TRBV19	TRBJ1-5	NA	NA	TGTGCCAGTAGTACTAATCAGCCCCAGCATTTT	CASSTNQPQHF
TRBV10-3	TRBJ1-2	few	TRBD1	TGTGCCATCATGAGACAGGGGTCCGGCTACACCTTC	CAIMRQGSGYTF
TRBV5-6	TRBJ1-1	NA	TRBD1	TGTGCCAGCAGCTTGGACAGGGGGACTGAAGCTTTCTTT	CASSLDRGTEAFF
TRBV6-1	TRBJ2-7	few	TRBD1	TGTGCCAGCAGTGGGGCAGGGACAGGGGTTGGCGAGCAGTACTTC	CASSGAGTGVGEQYF
TRBV2	TRBJ1-2	few	NA	TGTGCCAGCAGTGGACACGCAAATTATGGCTACACCTTC	CASSGHANYGYTF
TRBV9	TRBJ2-2	NA	NA	TGTGCCAGCAGCGCCAGCCGACAGAACACCGGGGAGCTGTTTTTT	CASSASRQNTGELFF
TRBV18	TRBJ1-1	few	TRBD1	TGTGCCAGCTCAAACAGGACAGGGTGGCAAGCTTTCTTT	CASSNRTGWQAFF
TRBV27	TRBJ2-5	few	NA	TGTGCCAGCAGCGACTTCGCAGAGACCCAGTACTTC	CASSDFAETQYF
TRBV7-9	TRBJ2-3	NA	NA	TGTGCCAGCAGTCGAGGCGCAGATACGCAGTATTTT	CASSRGADTQYF
TRBV2	TRBJ1-5	NA	TRBD1	TGTGCCAGCAGAGAACAGGGGGGACTTCAGCCCCAGCATTTT	CASREQGGLQPQHF
TRBV6-1	TRBJ2-2	few	NA	TGTGCCAGCAGTGAATCTTACACCGGGGAGCTGTTTTTT	CASSESYTGELFF
TRBV7-2	TRBJ2-5	NA	NA	TGTGCCAGCAGCTTCTTAGAGACCCAGTACTTC	CASSFLETQYF
TRBV7-8	TRBJ1-1	few	NA	TGTGCCAGCAGCTTCTCTCCGGGATCCCCCACTGAAGCTTTCTTT	CASSFSPGSPTEAFF
TRBV29-1	TRBJ2-1	few	NA	TGCAGCGTTCAAAGCGGCAGATACAATGAGCAGTTCTTC	CSVQSGRYNEQFF
TRBV28	TRBJ2-1	few	NA	TGTGCCAGCAGTTGGCGGGATTTCTACAATGAGCAGTTCTTC	CASSWRDFYNEQFF
TRBV13	TRBJ1-1	NA	NA	TGTGCCAGCAGCTTAGTCTGGGGTCAGGGGAACACTGAAGCTTTCTTT	CASSLVWGQGNTEAFF
TRBV27	TRBJ2-5	NA	TRBD2	TGTGCCAGCAGTTTGCTAGCGGGAGGGCGAGAGACCCAGTACTTC	CASSLLAGGRETQYF
TRBV6-5	TRBJ2-5	few	TRBD1	TGTGCCAGCAGTCACGGACAGGGGCAAGAGACCCAGTACTTC	CASSHGQGQETQYF
TRBV28	TRBJ2-7	few	TRBD1	TGTGCCAGCAGTCGCCTAATACAGGGGAGCTCCTACGAGCAGTACTTC	CASSRLIQGSSYEQYF
TRBV19	TRBJ2-7	NA	TRBD1	TGTGCCAGTACGCCGGGGCAGGGGGTGTGGGAGCAGTACTTC	CASTPGQGVWEQYF
TRBV4-1	TRBJ2-3	few	NA	TGCGCCAGCAGCCAAGATCTCAGGGTGACGCAGTATTTT	CASSQDLRVTQYF
TRBV4-3	TRBJ2-6	few	NA	TGCGCCAGCAGCCAAGAGGGGCGTGGTGGGGCCAACGTCCTGACTTTC	CASSQEGRGGANVLTF
TRBV25-1	TRBJ2-1	NA	NA	TGTGCCAGCAGTGCAGAGGGTCCATTCGATGAGCAGTTCTTC	CASSAEGPFDEQFF
TRBV13	TRBJ1-1	NA	NA	TGTGCCAGCAGCCAGACGGGGTCTGAAGCTTTCTTT	CASSQTGSEAFF
TRBV4-3	TRBJ2-2	NA	NA	TGCGCCAGCAGCCAAGCGGTCCCTCAGCGCGCCGGGGAGCTGTTTTTT	CASSQAVPQRAGELFF
TRBV9	TRBJ1-2	NA	NA	TGTACCAGCAGCCCTAGCCGCTTTGGGTATGGCTACACCTTC	CTSSPSRFGYGYTF
TRBV11-3	TRBJ1-1	NA	NA	TGTGCCAGCAGCCCCAGACAGGACACTGAAGCTTTCTTT	CASSPRQDTEAFF
TRBV11-1	TRBJ2-7	few	NA	TGTGCCAGCGGCTCGGGCGAGCAGTACTTC	CASGSGEQYF
TRBV7-9	TRBJ2-1	few	TRBD2	TGTGCCAGCAGTTCAAGCGGCGGGAGCTCCTACAATGAGCAGTTCTTC	CASSSSGGSSYNEQFF
TRBV28	TRBJ2-7	few	TRBD1	TGTGCCAGCAGCTTACCGGGACAGGTTAGCGAGCAGTACTTC	CASSLPGQVSEQYF